This note documents a single TCR beta chain sequence. Genomic DNA belonging to each subset was distributed in equal measure over several immunoSEQ plates. Profiling relied on immunoSEQ multiplex PCR, and the TCRdb table lists in-frame clones only, not all of them. The sample lists hundreds of thousands of clones; about 90% were seen once. These data come from a study of shared clonotypes between healthy human individuals. Naive CD8 cells comprised CD45RO-negative, CCR7-positively selected cells, excluding terminally differentiated effector memory CD45RA+ cells. There were only Caucasian adults among the donors, and all lived in Nashville, Tennessee. From germline, CDR1 is SGHTA and CDR2 FQGNSA. V gave up 1 base and J gave up 1 base, with 11 bases separating them. The CDR3 is 15 residues long.

The V call is TRBV7-2, the J call TRBJ2-7; no clear D. The specimen sequenced was naive CD8+ T cells sorted from blood. The clonotype originates from a man aged 30 to 45 in good health. CDR3 region: CASSLVPGFSYEQYF. The CDR3 DNA follows: TGTGCCAGCAGCTTAGTCCCCGGGTTTTCCTACGAGCAGTACTTC.